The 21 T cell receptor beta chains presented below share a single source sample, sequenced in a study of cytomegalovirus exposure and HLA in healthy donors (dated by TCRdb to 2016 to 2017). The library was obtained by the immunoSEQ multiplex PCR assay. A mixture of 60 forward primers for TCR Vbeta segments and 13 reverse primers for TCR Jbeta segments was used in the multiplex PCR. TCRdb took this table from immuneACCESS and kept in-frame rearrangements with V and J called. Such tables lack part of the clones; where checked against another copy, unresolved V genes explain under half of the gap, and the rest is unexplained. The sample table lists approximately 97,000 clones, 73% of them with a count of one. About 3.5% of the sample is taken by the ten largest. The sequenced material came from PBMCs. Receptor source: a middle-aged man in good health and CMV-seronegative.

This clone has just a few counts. This chain's CDR3 is CASSRDSPALNTEAFF. CDR3 nucleotides: TGCGCCAGCAGCCGTGACAGCCCTGCCCTGAACACTGAAGCTTTCTTT. The chain uses TRBV5-1 and TRBJ1-1; weak D call: TRBD1 (5 bases). CDR1 and CDR2 from the germline V gene are SGHRS and YFSETQ. This CDR3 is 16 amino acids long. Trimming removed 4 bases from V and 0 bases from J, with 16 bases in between.

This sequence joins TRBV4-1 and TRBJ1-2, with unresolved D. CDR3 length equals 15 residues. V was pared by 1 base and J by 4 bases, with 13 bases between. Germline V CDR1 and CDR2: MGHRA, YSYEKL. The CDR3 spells CASSQAGGQLYGYTF. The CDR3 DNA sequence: TGCGCCAGCAGCCAAGCCGGCGGCCAGCTCTATGGCTACACCTTC.

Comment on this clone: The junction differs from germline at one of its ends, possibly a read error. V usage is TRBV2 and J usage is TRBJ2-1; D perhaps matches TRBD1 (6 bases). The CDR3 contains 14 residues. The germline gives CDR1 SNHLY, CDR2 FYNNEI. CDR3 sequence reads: CAGSDWAGVNEQFF. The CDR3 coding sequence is TGTGCCGGCAGTGACTGGGCAGGGGTCAATGAGCAGTTCTTC.

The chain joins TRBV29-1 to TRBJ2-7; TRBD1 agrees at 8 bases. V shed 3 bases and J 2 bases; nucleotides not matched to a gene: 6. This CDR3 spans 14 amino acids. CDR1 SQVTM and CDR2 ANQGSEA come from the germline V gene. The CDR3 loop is CSVEAGQGAYEQYF. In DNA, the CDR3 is TGCAGCGTTGAGGCCGGACAGGGAGCCTACGAGCAGTACTTC.

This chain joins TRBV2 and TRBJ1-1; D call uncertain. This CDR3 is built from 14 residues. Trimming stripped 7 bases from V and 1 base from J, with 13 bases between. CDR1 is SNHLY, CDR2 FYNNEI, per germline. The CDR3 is CASTLYGRNTEAFF. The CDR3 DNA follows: TGTGCCAGCACCCTTTATGGCAGGAACACTGAAGCTTTCTTT.

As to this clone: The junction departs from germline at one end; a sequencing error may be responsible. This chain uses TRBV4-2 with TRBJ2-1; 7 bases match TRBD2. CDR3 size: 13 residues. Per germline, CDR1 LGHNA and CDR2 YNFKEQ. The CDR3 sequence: CASSLRDYNEQFF. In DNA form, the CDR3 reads TGTGCCAGCAGCCTCCGGGACTACAATGAACAGTTCTTC.

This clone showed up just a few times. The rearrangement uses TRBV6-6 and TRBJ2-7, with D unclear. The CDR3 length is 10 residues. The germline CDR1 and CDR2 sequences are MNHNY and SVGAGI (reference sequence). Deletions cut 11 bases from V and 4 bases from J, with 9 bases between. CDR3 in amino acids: CAGPSYEQYF. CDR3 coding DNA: TGTGCCGGGCCTTCTTACGAGCAGTACTTC.

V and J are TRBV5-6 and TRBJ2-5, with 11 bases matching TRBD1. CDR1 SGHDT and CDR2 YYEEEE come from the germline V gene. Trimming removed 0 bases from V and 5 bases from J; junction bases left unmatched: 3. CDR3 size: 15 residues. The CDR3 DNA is TGTGCCAGCAGCTTGGGGACAGGGGGCGGGGAGACCCAGTACTTC. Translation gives CASSLGTGGGETQYF.

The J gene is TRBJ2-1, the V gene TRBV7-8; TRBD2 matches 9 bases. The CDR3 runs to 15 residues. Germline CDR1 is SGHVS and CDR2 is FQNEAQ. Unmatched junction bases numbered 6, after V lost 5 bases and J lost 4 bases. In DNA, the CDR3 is TGTGCCAGCAGCGCGGTAGCGGGGGTTTACAATGAGCAGTTCTTC. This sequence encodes CASSAVAGVYNEQFF.

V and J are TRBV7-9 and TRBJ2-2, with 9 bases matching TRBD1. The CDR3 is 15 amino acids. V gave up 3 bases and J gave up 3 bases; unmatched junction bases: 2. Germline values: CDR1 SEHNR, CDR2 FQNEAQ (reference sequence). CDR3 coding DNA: TGTGCCAGCAGCTTGGGACAGGGCCACACCGGGGAGCTGTTTTTT. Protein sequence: CASSLGQGHTGELFF. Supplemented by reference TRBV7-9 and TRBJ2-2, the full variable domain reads DTGVSQNPRHKITKRGQNVTFRCDPISEHNRLYWYRQTLGQGPEFLTYFQNEAQLEKSRLLSDRFSAERPKGSFSTLEIQRTEQGDSAMYLCASSLGQGHTGELFFGEGSRLTVL.

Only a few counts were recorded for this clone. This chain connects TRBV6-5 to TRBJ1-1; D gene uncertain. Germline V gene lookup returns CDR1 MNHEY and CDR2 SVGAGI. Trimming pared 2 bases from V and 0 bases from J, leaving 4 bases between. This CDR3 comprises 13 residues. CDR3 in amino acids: CASSYVVNTEAFF. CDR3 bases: TGTGCCAGCAGTTACGTCGTGAACACTGAAGCTTTCTTT.

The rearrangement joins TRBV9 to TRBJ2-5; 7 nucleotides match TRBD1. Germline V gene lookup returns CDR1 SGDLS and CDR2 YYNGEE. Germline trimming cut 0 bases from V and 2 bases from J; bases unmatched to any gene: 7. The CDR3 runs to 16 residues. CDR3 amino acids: CASSVAPATGQETQYF. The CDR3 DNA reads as TGTGCCAGCAGCGTAGCCCCCGCGACAGGGCAAGAGACCCAGTACTTC.

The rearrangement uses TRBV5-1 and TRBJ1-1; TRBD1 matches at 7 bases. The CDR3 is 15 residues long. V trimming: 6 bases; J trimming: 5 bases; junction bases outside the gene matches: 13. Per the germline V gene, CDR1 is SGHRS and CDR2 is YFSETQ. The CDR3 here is CASTGHRGAATEAFF. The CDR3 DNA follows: TGCGCCAGCACGGGACACAGGGGTGCGGCGACTGAAGCTTTCTTT. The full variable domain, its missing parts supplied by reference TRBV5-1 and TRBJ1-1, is KAGVTQTPRYLIKTRGQQVTLSCSPISGHRSVSWYQQTPGQGLQFLFEYFSETQRNKGNFPGRFSGRQFSNSRSEMNVSTLELGDSALYLCASTGHRGAATEAFFGQGTRLTVV.

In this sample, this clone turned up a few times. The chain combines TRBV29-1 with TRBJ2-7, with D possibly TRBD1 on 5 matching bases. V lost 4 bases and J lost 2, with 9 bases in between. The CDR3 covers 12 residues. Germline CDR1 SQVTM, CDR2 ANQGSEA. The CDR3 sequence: CSVVRDTYEQYF. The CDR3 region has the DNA TGCAGCGTTGTCAGGGATACCTACGAGCAGTACTTC.

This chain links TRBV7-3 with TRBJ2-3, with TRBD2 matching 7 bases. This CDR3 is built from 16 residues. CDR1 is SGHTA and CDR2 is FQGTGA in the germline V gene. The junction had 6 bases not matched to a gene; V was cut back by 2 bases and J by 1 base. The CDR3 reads CASSLVAGVRTDTQYF. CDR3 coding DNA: TGTGCCAGCAGCTTAGTTGCGGGGGTGCGCACAGATACGCAGTATTTT.

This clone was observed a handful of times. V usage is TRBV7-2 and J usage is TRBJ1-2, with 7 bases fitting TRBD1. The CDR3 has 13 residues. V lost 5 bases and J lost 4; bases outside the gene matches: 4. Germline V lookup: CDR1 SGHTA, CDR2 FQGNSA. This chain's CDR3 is CASSEDRPYGYTF. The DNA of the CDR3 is TGTGCCAGCAGCGAGGACAGGCCCTATGGCTACACCTTC. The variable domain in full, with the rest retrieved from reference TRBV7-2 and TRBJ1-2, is GAGVSQSPSNKVTEKGKDVELRCDPISGHTALYWYRQSLGQGLEFLIYFQGNSAPDKSGLPSDRFSAERTGGSVSTLTIQRTQQEDSAVYLCASSEDRPYGYTFGSGTRLTVV.

In nucleotides, the CDR3 is TGCGCCAGCAGCCACGGCGGGACCCTGAACACTGAAGCTTTCTTT. Translating it yields CASSHGGTLNTEAFF. The chain couples TRBV4-3 to TRBJ1-1; perhaps TRBD1 as D (5 bases). The germline gives CDR1 LGHNA, CDR2 YSLEER. This CDR3 has 15 amino acids. V lost 3 bases and J 0 bases, leaving 11 bases between the germline ends.

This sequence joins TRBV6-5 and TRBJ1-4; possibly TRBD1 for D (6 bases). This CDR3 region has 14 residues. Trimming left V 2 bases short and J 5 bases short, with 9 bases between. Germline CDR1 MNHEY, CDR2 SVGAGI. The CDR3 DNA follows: TGTGCCAGCAGTTACGGGGACACCAATGAAAAACTGTTTTTT. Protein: CASSYGDTNEKLFF.

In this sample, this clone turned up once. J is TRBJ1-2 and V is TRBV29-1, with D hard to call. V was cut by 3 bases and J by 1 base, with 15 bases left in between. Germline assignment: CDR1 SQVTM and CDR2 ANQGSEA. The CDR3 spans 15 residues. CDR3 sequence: CSVDLEDPFNYGYTF. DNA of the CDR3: TGCAGCGTTGACCTGGAGGACCCCTTTAACTATGGCTACACCTTC. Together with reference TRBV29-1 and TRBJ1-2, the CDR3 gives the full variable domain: SAVISQKPSRDICQRGTSLTIQCQVDSQVTMMFWYRQQPGQSLTLIATANQGSEATYESGFVIDKFPISRPNLTFSTLTVSNMSPEDSSIYLCSVDLEDPFNYGYTFGSGTRLTVV.

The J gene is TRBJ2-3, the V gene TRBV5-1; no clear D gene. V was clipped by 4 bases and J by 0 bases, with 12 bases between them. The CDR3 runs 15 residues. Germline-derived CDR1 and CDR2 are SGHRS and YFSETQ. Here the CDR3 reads CASSRTSTSTDTQYF. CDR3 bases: TGCGCCAGCAGCCGCACGAGCACTAGCACAGATACGCAGTATTTT.

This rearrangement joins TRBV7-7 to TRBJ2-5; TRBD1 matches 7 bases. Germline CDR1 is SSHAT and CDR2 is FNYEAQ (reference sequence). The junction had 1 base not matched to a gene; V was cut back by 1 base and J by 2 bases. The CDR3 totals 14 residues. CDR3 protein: CASSLGTGQETQYF. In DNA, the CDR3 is TGTGCCAGCAGCTTAGGGACAGGACAAGAGACCCAGTACTTC.